These 18 T cell receptor beta chains were all obtained from the same sample, sequenced in a study of T cells in Graves' hyperthyroidism and ophthalmopathy. What was amplified from RNA transcripts were TCR beta CDR3 regions. Initially, a first-round RT-PCR of the TCR CDR3 employed the HTBI primer set. From the multiplex PCR reads, TCRdb called clonotypes with MiXCR, one entry per CDR3 protein. Of around 350,000 distinct CDR3 sequences listed, approximately 17% are singletons. Sequencing used blood. Receptor source: a woman aged 30 to 39 with Graves' hyperthyroidism that later progressed to Graves' ophthalmopathy.

This clonotype was seen ten or more times. V gene TRBV29-1 combines with J gene TRBJ1-2, with 7 bases matching TRBD1. This CDR3 is 14 amino acids long. The trim removed 6 bases at V and 4 bases at J, leaving 11 bases unmatched. Germline values: CDR1 SQVTM, CDR2 ANQGSEA. The CDR3 is CSVTTGVGFYGYTF. The CDR3 DNA is TGCAGCGTGACAACAGGGGTTGGGTTCTATGGCTACACCTTC.

The rearrangement links TRBV3-1 to TRBJ1-3; 7 bases are shared with TRBD1. This CDR3 has 18 residues. CDR1 is LGHDT and CDR2 is YNNKEL in the germline V gene (reference sequence). V gave up 3 bases and J gave up 0 bases; unmatched junction bases: 11. CDR3 sequence: CASSHHRQGFGSGNTIYF. CDR3 bases: TGTGCCAGCAGCCACCACAGACAGGGTTTTGGCTCTGGAAACACCATATATTTT.

The table lists this clonotype with a few counts. The genes are TRBV7-9 and TRBJ1-4; 8 bases are shared with TRBD1. V gave up 1 base and J gave up 8 bases; unmatched junction bases: 6. The V gene's germline CDR1 is SEHNR and CDR2 FQNEAQ (reference sequence). This CDR3 is built from 15 residues. The chain's CDR3 is CASSLGTGQVEKLFF. The CDR3 DNA sequence: TGTGCCAGCAGCTTAGGGACAGGGCAAGTCGAAAAACTGTTTTTT.

The rearrangement joins TRBV15 to TRBJ1-1; D is undetermined. CDR3 length equals 15 residues. The germline V gene encodes CDR1 LNHNV and CDR2 YYDKDF (reference sequence). V was pared by 0 bases and J by 4 bases, with 12 bases between. The CDR3 bases are TGTGCCACCAGCAGAGATCTGGGAATGGTCACTGAAGCTTTCTTT. This codes for CATSRDLGMVTEAFF.

In this sample, this clonotype turned up a few times. This chain links TRBV4-1 with TRBJ1-4; D remains ambiguous. Germline values: CDR1 MGHRA, CDR2 YSYEKL. Trimming left V 0 bases short and J 7 bases short, with 15 bases between. The CDR3 sequence is 16 residues long. For the CDR3, the DNA is TGCGCCAGCAGCCAAGATTGGAGTAATAGAGGTGAAAAACTGTTTTTT. It is translated as CASSQDWSNRGEKLFF.

This clonotype was detected many times. This chain joins TRBV3-1 and TRBJ2-7, with 8 bases aligning to TRBD1. The V and J ends lost 4 bases and 3 bases, in that order; junction bases with no gene match: 5. The germline gives CDR1 LGHDT, CDR2 YNNKEL (reference sequence). CDR3 length: 14 residues. The CDR3: CASSPGTGLYEQYF. DNA of the CDR3: TGTGCCAGCAGCCCAGGGACAGGTCTCTACGAGCAGTACTTC.

Ten or more counts support this clonotype. The chain employs TRBV6-1 and TRBJ2-2; D uncertain. CDR1 MNHNS and CDR2 SASEGT come from the germline V gene. CDR3 length: 14 residues. Trimming left V 4 bases short and J 3 bases short, with 9 bases between. The CDR3 is CASSGTRYTGELFF. CDR3 nucleotide sequence: TGTGCCAGCAGTGGCACCCGGTACACCGGGGAGCTGTTTTTT.

The V and J genes are TRBV2 and TRBJ2-1; 12 bases line up with TRBD2. Germline-derived CDR1 and CDR2 are SNHLY and FYNNEI. The CDR3 is 15 amino acids. With V trimmed by 1 base and J by 10 bases, 5 bases remained unmatched. CDR3 loop: CASSEGGLAGGEQFF. The CDR3 nucleotides read TGTGCCAGCAGTGAAGGGGGGCTAGCGGGAGGGGAGCAGTTCTTC.

This clonotype came up a few times. This chain uses TRBV5-1 with TRBJ2-1; no definite D call. This CDR3 has 16 amino acids. V was trimmed by 4 bases and J by 3 bases, leaving 17 bases between them. The germline gives CDR1 SGHRS, CDR2 YFSETQ. The CDR3, as DNA: TGCGCCAGCAGCCCCACTGGGCCGGGTGGCTACAATGAGCAGTTCTTC. This gives the protein CASSPTGPGGYNEQFF.

The rearrangement joins TRBV2 to TRBJ1-5; 9 positions match TRBD1. The CDR3 totals 15 residues. V gave up 5 bases and J gave up 3 bases; unmatched junction bases: 5. Germline loops: CDR1 SNHLY, CDR2 FYNNEI. The CDR3 sequence is CASSRGTGFNQPQHF. The CDR3 coding sequence is TGTGCCAGCAGTCGAGGGACAGGGTTCAATCAGCCCCAGCATTTT.

In this sample, this clonotype turned up many times. The chain carries TRBV7-2 and TRBJ2-1; no firm D call. The V gene's germline CDR1 is SGHTA and CDR2 FQGNSA. Trimming took off 2 bases at V and 6 bases at J, with 5 bases between the two ends. The CDR3 contains 12 residues. CDR3 sequence reads: CASSLRINEQFF. CDR3 in DNA: TGTGCCAGCAGCTTAAGGATCAATGAGCAGTTCTTC.

The rearrangement links TRBV20-1 to TRBJ2-1, with 7 positions matching TRBD1. CDR3 length: 15 amino acids. The ends lost 5 bases at V and 6 bases at J; junction bases unmatched: 13. Germline assignment: CDR1 DFQATT and CDR2 SNEGSKA (reference sequence). CDR3 sequence: CSAYNGDSGSNEQFF. For the CDR3, the DNA is TGCAGTGCTTACAACGGGGACAGTGGCTCCAATGAGCAGTTCTTC.

This clonotype was seen ten or more times. The rearrangement uses TRBV6-1 and TRBJ2-7; 11 bases fit TRBD2. Looked up from germline, CDR1 is MNHNS and CDR2 is SASEGT. CDR3 length: 15 residues. The V gene end was trimmed by 7 bases and the J gene end by 3 bases; junction bases not matched to a gene: 8. The CDR3 DNA reads as TGTGCCAGCAATGGACTAGCGGGCATAAGCTACGAGCAGTACTTC. This encodes CASNGLAGISYEQYF.

This clonotype was seen ten or more times. The V and J genes are TRBV4-2 and TRBJ1-1; D may be TRBD1 (6 bases). Germline V gene lookup returns CDR1 LGHNA and CDR2 YNFKEQ. The CDR3 loop spans 15 amino acids. Trimming shortened V by 1 base and J by 4 bases, and 13 bases separated the two germline ends. DNA of the CDR3: TGTGCCAGCAGCCAAGGGGGGCCGATGGGCACTGAAGCTTTCTTT. It codes for CASSQGGPMGTEAFF.

This clonotype was seen repeatedly, ten times or more. The V gene is TRBV6-2 or TRBV6-3, the J gene TRBJ2-7; no definite D call. Trimming left V 5 bases short and J 1 base short, with 12 bases between. This CDR3 is built from 14 residues. CDR1 and CDR2 (germline): MNHEY, SVGEGT. The DNA of the CDR3 is TGTGCCAGCAGTAACGACGGTATTTCCTACGAGCAGTACTTC. Translation gives CASSNDGISYEQYF.

The chain is built from TRBV4-1 and TRBJ2-7; TRBD1 matches at 7 bases. This CDR3 is built from 17 residues. Germline lookup yields CDR1 MGHRA and CDR2 YSYEKL. The junction had 16 bases not matched to a gene; V was cut back by 3 bases and J by 5 bases. The CDR3 here is CASSQVWSGQSSHEQYF. The DNA for the CDR3 is TGCGCCAGCAGCCAGGTTTGGTCGGGACAGAGTTCCCACGAGCAGTACTTC.

This chain connects TRBV7-9 to TRBJ2-7; perhaps TRBD1 as D (5 bases). The ends were cut back, 5 bases at V and 2 bases at J, with 16 bases in the middle. Germline CDR1 and CDR2: SEHNR and FQNEAQ (reference sequence). The CDR3 length is 15 residues. Here the CDR3 reads CASSPSGRSPYEQYF. The DNA for the CDR3 is TGTGCCAGCAGCCCGTCAGGGCGAAGTCCCTACGAGCAGTACTTC.

This clonotype was counted a few times. One end of the junction fails to match germline, which may point to a read error. This CDR3 is CATKSGMNTEASF. Written as DNA, the CDR3 is TGTGCCACCAAGTCGGGCATGAACACTGAAGCTTCCTTT. The chain recombines TRBV24-1 with TRBJ1-1; no definite D call. Per the germline V gene, CDR1 is KGHDR and CDR2 is SFDVKD. The CDR3 has 13 residues.